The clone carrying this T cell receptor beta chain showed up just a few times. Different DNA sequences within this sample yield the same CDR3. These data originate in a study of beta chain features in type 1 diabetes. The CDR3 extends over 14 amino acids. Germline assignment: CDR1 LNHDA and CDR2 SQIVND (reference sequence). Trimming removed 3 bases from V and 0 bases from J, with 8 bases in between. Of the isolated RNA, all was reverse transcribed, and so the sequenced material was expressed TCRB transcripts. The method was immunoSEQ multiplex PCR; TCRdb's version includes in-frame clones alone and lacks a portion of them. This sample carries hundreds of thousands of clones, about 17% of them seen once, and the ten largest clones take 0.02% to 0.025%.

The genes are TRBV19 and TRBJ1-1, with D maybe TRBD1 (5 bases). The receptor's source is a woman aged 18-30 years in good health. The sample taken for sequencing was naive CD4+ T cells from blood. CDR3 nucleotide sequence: TGTGCCAGTAGTATCACAGGAGTGAACACTGAAGCTTTCTTT. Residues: CASSITGVNTEAFF.